Listed below are T cell receptor beta chains from one sample, sequenced in a study of T cell repertoires in cytomegalovirus infection. TCRdb analysed the reads with MiXCR anew, one entry per CDR3 protein. The data show 250,000 to 300,000 distinct CDR3 sequences, over 15% seen once. Sequenced input: CD8+ T cells from PBMCs. The source of these receptors is a human donor in good health (CMV status not recorded). Some clones in this sample may be carry-over from other donors' samples. CDR3s include the opening cysteine and the closing phenylalanine or tryptophan. The D gene is left open where the match is weak. Size is omitted from some rows. Given values are once, few, many or a class for expanded clones.

d_gene: TRBD2
v_gene: TRBV28
abundance: many
j_gene: TRBJ2-3
CDR3aa: CATSRGGSSDTQYF
CDR3nt: TGTGCCACAAGTCGGGGGGGCAGCTCAGATACGCAGTATTTT

d_gene: NA
v_gene: TRBV3-1
abundance: NA
j_gene: TRBJ2-3
CDR3aa: CASSQDASTDTQYF
CDR3nt: TGTGCCAGCAGCCAAGATGCAAGCACAGATACGCAGTATTTT

d_gene: NA
v_gene: TRBV6-2/TRBV6-3
abundance: NA
j_gene: TRBJ1-5
CDR3aa: CASRPDSGNQPQHF
CDR3nt: TGTGCCAGCAGGCCTGACAGTGGCAATCAGCCCCAGCATTTT

d_gene: NA
v_gene: TRBV12-3/TRBV12-4
abundance: many
j_gene: TRBJ2-2
CDR3aa: CASSIGVTNTGELFF
CDR3nt: TGTGCCAGCAGTATCGGGGTTACGAACACCGGGGAGCTGTTTTTT

d_gene: NA
v_gene: TRBV29-1
abundance: NA
j_gene: TRBJ2-7
CDR3aa: CSVRGRPTYEQYF
CDR3nt: TGCAGCGTTCGGGGTCGGCCCACCTACGAGCAGTACTTC

d_gene: TRBD1
v_gene: TRBV6-5
abundance: few
j_gene: TRBJ2-1
CDR3aa: CASSYDRANEQFF
CDR3nt: TGTGCCAGCAGTTACGACAGGGCGAATGAGCAGTTCTTC

d_gene: TRBD2
v_gene: TRBV10-3
abundance: many
j_gene: TRBJ2-3
CDR3aa: CAISDGTSGNPVTDTQYF
CDR3nt: TGTGCCATCAGTGACGGGACTAGCGGCAACCCGGTGACAGATACGCAGTATTTT

d_gene: NA
v_gene: TRBV6-2/TRBV6-3
abundance: NA
j_gene: TRBJ1-1
CDR3aa: CASSHDLNPEAFF
CDR3nt: TGTGCCAGCAGTCACGACCTAAACCCTGAAGCTTTCTTT

d_gene: NA
v_gene: TRBV24-1
abundance: NA
j_gene: TRBJ2-7
CDR3aa: CATSDSKQGGVYEQYF
CDR3nt: TGTGCCACCAGTGATTCCAAACAGGGTGGTGTCTACGAGCAGTACTTC

d_gene: NA
v_gene: TRBV2
abundance: few
j_gene: TRBJ2-1
CDR3aa: CASSEEGASYNEQFF
CDR3nt: TGTGCCAGCAGTGAAGAAGGGGCGTCCTACAATGAGCAGTTCTTC

d_gene: NA
v_gene: TRBV29-1
abundance: many
j_gene: TRBJ2-7
CDR3aa: CSVEVPLGEQYF
CDR3nt: TGCAGCGTTGAAGTGCCCTTAGGCGAGCAGTACTTC

d_gene: NA
v_gene: TRBV7-2
abundance: once
j_gene: TRBJ2-7
CDR3aa: CASSFFDSSSYQYF
CDR3nt: TGTGCCAGCAGCTTCTTCGACTCAAGCTCCTACCAGTACTTC

d_gene: NA
v_gene: TRBV6-1
abundance: many
j_gene: TRBJ2-2
CDR3aa: CASSEISGNTGELFF
CDR3nt: TGTGCCAGCAGCGAAATTAGCGGGAACACCGGGGAGCTGTTTTTT

d_gene: NA
v_gene: TRBV19
abundance: many
j_gene: TRBJ1-2
CDR3aa: CASREIAGAYGYTF
CDR3nt: TGTGCCAGTAGGGAAATTGCAGGGGCGTATGGCTACACCTTC

d_gene: NA
v_gene: TRBV7-8
abundance: many
j_gene: TRBJ2-5
CDR3aa: CASSLVVGAPGETQYF
CDR3nt: TGTGCCAGCAGCTTAGTTGTTGGGGCGCCCGGGGAGACCCAGTACTTC

d_gene: TRBD2
v_gene: TRBV29-1
abundance: NA
j_gene: TRBJ2-7
CDR3aa: CSVRGGPYEQYF
CDR3nt: TGCAGCGTCCGGGGGGGACCCTACGAGCAGTACTTC

d_gene: NA
v_gene: TRBV27
abundance: NA
j_gene: TRBJ2-1
CDR3aa: CASSHRDNEQFF
CDR3nt: TGTGCCAGCAGTCACAGGGACAATGAGCAGTTCTTC

d_gene: TRBD2
v_gene: TRBV4-1
abundance: few
j_gene: TRBJ2-3
CDR3aa: CASSQLPRGGTAPDTQYF
CDR3nt: TGCGCCAGCAGCCAACTACCTCGGGGGGGGACTGCGCCAGATACGCAGTATTTT

d_gene: NA
v_gene: TRBV5-5
abundance: NA
j_gene: TRBJ2-1
CDR3aa: CASSSAGLPHNEQFF
CDR3nt: TGTGCCAGCAGCTCCGCCGGCCTGCCCCACAATGAGCAGTTCTTC

d_gene: NA
v_gene: TRBV14
abundance: NA
j_gene: TRBJ2-7
CDR3aa: CASAGPEGYEQYF
CDR3nt: TGTGCCAGCGCCGGCCCCGAGGGCTACGAGCAGTACTTC

d_gene: NA
v_gene: TRBV20-1
abundance: many
j_gene: TRBJ2-5
CDR3aa: CSARGADTQETQYF
CDR3nt: TGCAGTGCTAGAGGAGCGGACACCCAAGAGACCCAGTACTTC

d_gene: NA
v_gene: TRBV9
abundance: NA
j_gene: TRBJ2-6
CDR3aa: CASSGSSGANVLTF
CDR3nt: TGTGCCAGCAGCGGCAGCTCTGGGGCCAACGTCCTGACTTTC

d_gene: NA
v_gene: TRBV7-8
abundance: many
j_gene: TRBJ2-7
CDR3aa: CASRGIDTYEQYF
CDR3nt: TGTGCCAGCAGGGGGATCGACACATACGAGCAGTACTTC

d_gene: NA
v_gene: TRBV28
abundance: few
j_gene: TRBJ2-7
CDR3aa: CASSLRASYEQYF
CDR3nt: TGTGCCAGCAGTTTGCGGGCCTCCTACGAGCAGTACTTC

d_gene: TRBD1
v_gene: TRBV3-1
abundance: NA
j_gene: TRBJ1-1
CDR3aa: CASSQAYYRDRDTEAFF
CDR3nt: TGTGCCAGCAGCCAAGCTTATTATCGGGACAGAGACACTGAAGCTTTCTTT

d_gene: TRBD2
v_gene: TRBV6-5
abundance: few
j_gene: TRBJ2-5
CDR3aa: CASRPPGLDVETQYF
CDR3nt: TGTGCCAGCAGGCCCCCGGGACTAGACGTTGAGACCCAGTACTTC

d_gene: NA
v_gene: TRBV7-2
abundance: many
j_gene: TRBJ1-5
CDR3aa: CASSSYPSLDQPQHF
CDR3nt: TGTGCCAGCAGCTCCTACCCCTCTTTGGATCAGCCCCAGCATTTT

d_gene: TRBD1
v_gene: TRBV28
abundance: few
j_gene: TRBJ1-6
CDR3aa: CASSLRDREITPLHF
CDR3nt: TGTGCCAGCAGTTTAAGGGACAGGGAGATAACACCCCTCCACTTT

d_gene: NA
v_gene: TRBV12-3/TRBV12-4
abundance: NA
j_gene: TRBJ1-1
CDR3aa: CASSPRGPNSEAFF
CDR3nt: TGTGCCAGCAGCCCCAGGGGTCCCAACAGTGAAGCTTTCTTT

d_gene: TRBD2
v_gene: TRBV29-1
abundance: few
j_gene: TRBJ2-5
CDR3aa: CSVEGTSGGAFETQYF
CDR3nt: TGCAGCGTTGAAGGAACTAGCGGGGGGGCCTTCGAGACCCAGTACTTC

d_gene: TRBD1
v_gene: TRBV20-1
abundance: NA
j_gene: TRBJ2-3
CDR3aa: CSAFRTGLPVGTDTQYF
CDR3nt: TGCAGTGCTTTCCGGACAGGGCTACCGGTTGGGACAGATACGCAGTATTTT

d_gene: NA
v_gene: TRBV7-9
abundance: few
j_gene: TRBJ2-7
CDR3aa: CASSSGSEAYEQYF
CDR3nt: TGTGCCAGCAGCTCAGGATCGGAAGCCTACGAGCAGTACTTC

d_gene: NA
v_gene: TRBV7-2
abundance: many
j_gene: TRBJ2-7
CDR3aa: CASSLDGGSYEQYF
CDR3nt: TGTGCCAGCAGCCTGGATGGGGGCTCCTACGAGCAGTACTTC